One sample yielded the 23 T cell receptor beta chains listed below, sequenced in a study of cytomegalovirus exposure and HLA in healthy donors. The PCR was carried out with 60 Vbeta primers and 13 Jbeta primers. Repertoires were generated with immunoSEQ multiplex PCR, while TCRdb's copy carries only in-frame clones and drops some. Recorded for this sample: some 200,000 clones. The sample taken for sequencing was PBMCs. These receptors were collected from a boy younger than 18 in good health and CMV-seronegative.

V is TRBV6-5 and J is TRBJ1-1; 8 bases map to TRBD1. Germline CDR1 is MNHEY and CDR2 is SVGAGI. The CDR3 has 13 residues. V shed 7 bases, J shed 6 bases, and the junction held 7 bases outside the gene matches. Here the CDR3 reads CASKRQGNAEAFF. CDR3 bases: TGTGCCAGCAAGAGACAGGGGAATGCTGAAGCTTTCTTT.

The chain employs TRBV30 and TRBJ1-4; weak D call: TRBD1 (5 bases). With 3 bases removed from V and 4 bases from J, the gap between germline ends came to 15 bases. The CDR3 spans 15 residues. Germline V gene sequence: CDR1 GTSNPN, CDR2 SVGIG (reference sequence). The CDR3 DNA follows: TGTGCCTGGAGCCCCCTGTCGGGGGTTAATGAAAAACTGTTTTTT. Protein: CAWSPLSGVNEKLFF. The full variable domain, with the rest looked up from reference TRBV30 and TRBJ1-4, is SQTIHQWPATLVQPVGSPLSLECTVEGTSNPNLYWYRQAAGRGLQLLFYSVGIGQISSEVPQNLSASRPQDRQFILSSKKLLLSDSGFYLCAWSPLSGVNEKLFFGSGTQLSVL.

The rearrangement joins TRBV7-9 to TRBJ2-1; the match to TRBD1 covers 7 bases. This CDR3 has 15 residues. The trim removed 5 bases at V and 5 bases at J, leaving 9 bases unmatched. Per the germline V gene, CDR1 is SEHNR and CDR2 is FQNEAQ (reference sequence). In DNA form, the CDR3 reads TGTGCCAGCAGCGCCCAGGGACAGCTAAACAATGAGCAGTTCTTC. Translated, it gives CASSAQGQLNNEQFF.

The CDR3 loop is CASSLSTDNNEQFF. The DNA for the CDR3 is TGTGCCAGCAGTTTATCCACAGACAACAATGAGCAGTTCTTC. The chain is built from TRBV27 and TRBJ2-1; D unresolved. The CDR3 has 14 residues. From germline, CDR1 is MNHEY and CDR2 SMNVEV (reference sequence). The V end lost 0 bases, the J end lost 5 bases, and 8 bases lay between the germline ends.

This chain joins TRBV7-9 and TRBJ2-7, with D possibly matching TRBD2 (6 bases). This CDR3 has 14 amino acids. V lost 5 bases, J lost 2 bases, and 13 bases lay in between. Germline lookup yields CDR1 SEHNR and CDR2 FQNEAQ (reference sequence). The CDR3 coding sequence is TGTGCCAGCAGCCTAGAATGGGGGGCCTACGAGCAGTACTTC. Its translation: CASSLEWGAYEQYF.

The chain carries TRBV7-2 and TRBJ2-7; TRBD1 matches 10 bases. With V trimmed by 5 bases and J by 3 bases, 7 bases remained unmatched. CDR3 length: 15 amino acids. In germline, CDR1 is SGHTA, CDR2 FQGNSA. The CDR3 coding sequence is TGTGCCAGCAGCCCTGGGACAGGGGACTTCTACGAGCAGTACTTC. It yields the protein CASSPGTGDFYEQYF.

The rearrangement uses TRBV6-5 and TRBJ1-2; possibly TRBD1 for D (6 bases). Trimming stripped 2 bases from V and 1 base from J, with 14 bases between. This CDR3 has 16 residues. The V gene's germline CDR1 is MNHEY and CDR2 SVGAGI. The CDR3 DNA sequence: TGTGCCAGCAGTTACGGGGGGGGCTCTGGTAACTATGGCTACACCTTC. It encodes CASSYGGGSGNYGYTF.

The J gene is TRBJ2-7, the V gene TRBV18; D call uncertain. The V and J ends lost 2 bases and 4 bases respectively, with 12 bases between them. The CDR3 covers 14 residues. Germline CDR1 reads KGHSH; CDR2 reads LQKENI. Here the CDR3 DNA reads TGTGCCAGCTCACCAGCATCCCCCCGGTACGAGCAGTACTTC. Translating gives CASSPASPRYEQYF.

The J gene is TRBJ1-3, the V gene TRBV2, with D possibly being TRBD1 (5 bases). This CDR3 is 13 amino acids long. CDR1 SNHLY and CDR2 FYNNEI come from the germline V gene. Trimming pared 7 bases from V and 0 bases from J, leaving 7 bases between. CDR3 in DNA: TGTGCCAGCACGGACAACTCTGGAAACACCATATATTTT. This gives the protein CASTDNSGNTIYF.

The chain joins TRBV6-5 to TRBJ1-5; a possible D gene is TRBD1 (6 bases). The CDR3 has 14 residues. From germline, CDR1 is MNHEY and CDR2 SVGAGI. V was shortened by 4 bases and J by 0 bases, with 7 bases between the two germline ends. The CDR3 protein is CASSSDSSNQPQHF. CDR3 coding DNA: TGTGCCAGCAGTTCGGACAGTAGCAATCAGCCCCAGCATTTT.

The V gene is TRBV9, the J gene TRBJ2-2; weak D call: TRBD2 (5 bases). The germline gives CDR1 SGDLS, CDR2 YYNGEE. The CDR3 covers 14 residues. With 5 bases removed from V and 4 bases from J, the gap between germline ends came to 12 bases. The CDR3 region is CASRSGLITGELFF. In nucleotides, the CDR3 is TGTGCCAGCAGGTCTGGACTCATCACCGGGGAGCTGTTTTTT.

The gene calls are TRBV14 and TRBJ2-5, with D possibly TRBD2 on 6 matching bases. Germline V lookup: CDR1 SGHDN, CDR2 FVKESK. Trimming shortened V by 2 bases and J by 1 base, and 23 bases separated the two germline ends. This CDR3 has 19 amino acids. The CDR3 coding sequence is TGTGCCAGCAGCCAATCCAACTACAGGCCGCGGGGCTTCCAAGAGACCCAGTACTTC. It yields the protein CASSQSNYRPRGFQETQYF.

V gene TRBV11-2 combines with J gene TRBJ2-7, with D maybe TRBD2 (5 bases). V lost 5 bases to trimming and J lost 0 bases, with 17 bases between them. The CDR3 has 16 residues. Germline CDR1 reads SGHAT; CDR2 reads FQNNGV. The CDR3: CASSNRIRGASYEQYF. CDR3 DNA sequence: TGTGCCAGCAGCAATAGAATTCGGGGTGCCTCCTACGAGCAGTACTTC.

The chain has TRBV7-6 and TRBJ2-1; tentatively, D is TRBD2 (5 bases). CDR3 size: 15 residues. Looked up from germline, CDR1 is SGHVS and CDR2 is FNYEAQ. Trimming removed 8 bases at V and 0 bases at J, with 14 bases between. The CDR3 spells CASGGSDHSYNEQFF. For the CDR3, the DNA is TGTGCCAGCGGAGGTAGCGACCACTCCTACAATGAGCAGTTCTTC.

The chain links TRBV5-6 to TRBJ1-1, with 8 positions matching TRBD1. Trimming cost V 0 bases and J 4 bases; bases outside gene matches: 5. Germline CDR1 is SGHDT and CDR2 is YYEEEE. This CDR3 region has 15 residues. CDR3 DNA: TGTGCCAGCAGCTTGGTTGGCAGGGGGCCCACTGAAGCTTTCTTT. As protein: CASSLVGRGPTEAFF. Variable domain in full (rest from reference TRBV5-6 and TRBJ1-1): DAGVTQSPTHLIKTRGQQVTLRCSPKSGHDTVSWYQQALGQGPQFIFQYYEEEERQRGNFPDRFSGHQFPNYSSELNVNALLLGDSALYLCASSLVGRGPTEAFFGQGTRLTVV.

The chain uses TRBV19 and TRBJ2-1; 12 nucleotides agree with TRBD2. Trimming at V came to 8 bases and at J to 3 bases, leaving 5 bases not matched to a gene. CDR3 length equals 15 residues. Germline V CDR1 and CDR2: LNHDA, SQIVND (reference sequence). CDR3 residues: CASQTSGGFYNEQFF. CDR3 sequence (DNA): TGTGCCAGTCAAACTAGCGGGGGGTTCTACAATGAGCAGTTCTTC. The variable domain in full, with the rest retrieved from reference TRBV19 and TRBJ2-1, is DGGITQSPKYLFRKEGQNVTLSCEQNLNHDAMYWYRQDPGQGLRLIYYSQIVNDFQKGDIAEGYSVSREKKESFPLTVTSAQKNPTAFYLCASQTSGGFYNEQFFGPGTRLTVL.

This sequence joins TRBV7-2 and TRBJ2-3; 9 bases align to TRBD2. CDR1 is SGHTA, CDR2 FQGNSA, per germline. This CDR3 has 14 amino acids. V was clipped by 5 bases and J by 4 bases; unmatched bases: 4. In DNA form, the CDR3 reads TGTGCCAGCAGCCGCGGGGGGGGGTCAGATACGCAGTATTTT. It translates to CASSRGGGSDTQYF.

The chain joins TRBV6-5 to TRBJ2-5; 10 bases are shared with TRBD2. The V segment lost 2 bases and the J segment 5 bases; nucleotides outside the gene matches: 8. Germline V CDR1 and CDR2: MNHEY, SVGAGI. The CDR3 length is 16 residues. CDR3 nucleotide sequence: TGTGCCAGCAGTTACAATAAGCGGGGGGGCCGGGAGACCCAGTACTTC. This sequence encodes CASSYNKRGGRETQYF.

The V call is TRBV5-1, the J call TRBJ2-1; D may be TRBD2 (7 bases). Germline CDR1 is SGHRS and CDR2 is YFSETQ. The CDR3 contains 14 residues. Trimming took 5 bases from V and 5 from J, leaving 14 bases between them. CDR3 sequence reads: CASSGGATHNEQFF. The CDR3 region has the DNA TGCGCCAGCAGTGGGGGGGCGACTCACAATGAGCAGTTCTTC.

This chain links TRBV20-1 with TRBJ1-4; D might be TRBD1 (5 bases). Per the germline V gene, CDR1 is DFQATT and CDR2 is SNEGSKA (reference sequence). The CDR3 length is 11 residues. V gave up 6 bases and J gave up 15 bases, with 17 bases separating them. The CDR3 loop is CSAPDFTGVFF. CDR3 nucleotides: TGCAGTGCCCCTGATTTTACGGGGGTGTTTTTT.

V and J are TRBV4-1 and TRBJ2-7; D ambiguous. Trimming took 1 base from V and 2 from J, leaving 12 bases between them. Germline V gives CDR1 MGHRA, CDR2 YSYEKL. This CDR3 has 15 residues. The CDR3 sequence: CASSQAAQIAYEQYF. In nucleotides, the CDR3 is TGCGCCAGCAGCCAAGCAGCACAGATAGCCTACGAGCAGTACTTC.

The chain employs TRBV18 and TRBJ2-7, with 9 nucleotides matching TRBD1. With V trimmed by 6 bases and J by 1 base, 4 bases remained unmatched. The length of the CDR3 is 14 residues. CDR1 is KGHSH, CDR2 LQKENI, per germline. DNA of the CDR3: TGTGCCAGCTCTTACGGGACAGGGTCCTACGAGCAGTACTTC. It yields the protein CASSYGTGSYEQYF. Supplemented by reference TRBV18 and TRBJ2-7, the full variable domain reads NAGVMQNPRHLVRRRGQEARLRCSPMKGHSHVYWYRQLPEEGLKFMVYLQKENIIDESGMPKERFSAEFPKEGPSILRIQQVVRGDSAAYFCASSYGTGSYEQYFGPGTRLTVT.

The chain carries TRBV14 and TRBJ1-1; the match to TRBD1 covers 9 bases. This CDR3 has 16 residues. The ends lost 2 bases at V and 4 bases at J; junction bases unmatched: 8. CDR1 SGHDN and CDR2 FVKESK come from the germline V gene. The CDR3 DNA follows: TGTGCCAGCAGCCAATCGCGGGACAGGGACGGCACTGAAGCTTTCTTT. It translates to CASSQSRDRDGTEAFF.